This T cell receptor (beta chain) was documented in a study of T cell repertoires in cytomegalovirus infection. For the study at large: Researchers turned to recently identified HLA-C-restricted CMV epitopes as well as well-studied HLA-B-restricted ones. Public signatures in TCR beta pointed to CMV infection and matching HLA type.

This CDR3 region has 14 residues. The V gene's germline CDR1 is DFQATT and CDR2 SNEGSKA (reference sequence). The V and J ends lost 5 bases and 9 bases respectively, with 21 bases between them. TCRdb re-analysed the reads in MiXCR, keeping a single row per CDR3 protein. The sample carries about 920,000 distinct CDR3 sequences, approximately 30% recorded once. General study points: Clonotypes of TCR beta that were HLA-C-restricted and CMV-specific dominated the ex vivo response.

This clonotype was seen only a few times. Antigen specificity is unknown. The input for sequencing was cultured CD8+ T cells from PBMCs, taken from culture after CMV antigen stimulation. This TCR came from a human donor in good health (CMV status not recorded). Some clones in this sample may be carry-over from other donors' samples. The chain links TRBV20-1 to TRBJ2-3; D is perhaps TRBD1 or TRBD2 (5 bases each). CDR3 DNA: TGCAGTGCTTGGGGCGAGGTTTCGGGATGGACGCAGTATTTT. Translating gives CSAWGEVSGWTQYF.